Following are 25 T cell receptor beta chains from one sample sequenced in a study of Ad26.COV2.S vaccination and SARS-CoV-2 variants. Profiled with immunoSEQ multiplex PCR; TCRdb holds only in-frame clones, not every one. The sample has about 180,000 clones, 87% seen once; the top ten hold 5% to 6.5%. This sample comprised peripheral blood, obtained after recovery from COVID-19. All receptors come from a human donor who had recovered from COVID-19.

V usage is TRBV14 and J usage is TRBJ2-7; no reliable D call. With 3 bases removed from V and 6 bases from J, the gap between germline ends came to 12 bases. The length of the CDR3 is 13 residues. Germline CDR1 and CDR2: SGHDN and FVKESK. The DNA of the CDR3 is TGTGCCAGCAGCCAGGGCAGGTTGGGCGAGCAGTACTTC. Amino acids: CASSQGRLGEQYF.

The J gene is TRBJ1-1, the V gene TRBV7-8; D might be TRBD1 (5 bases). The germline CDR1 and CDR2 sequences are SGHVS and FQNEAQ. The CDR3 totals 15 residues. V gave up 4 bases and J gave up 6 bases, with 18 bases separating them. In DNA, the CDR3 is TGTGCCAGCAGCTCGGGGGTGGGCGGGAGCGCTGAAGCTTTCTTT. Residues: CASSSGVGGSAEAFF.

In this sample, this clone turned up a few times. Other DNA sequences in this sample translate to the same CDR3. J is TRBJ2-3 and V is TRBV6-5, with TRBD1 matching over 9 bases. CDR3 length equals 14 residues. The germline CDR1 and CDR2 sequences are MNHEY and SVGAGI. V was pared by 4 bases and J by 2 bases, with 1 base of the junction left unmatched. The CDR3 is CASSLQGATDTQYF. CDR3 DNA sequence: TGTGCCAGCAGTTTACAGGGGGCCACAGATACGCAGTATTTT.

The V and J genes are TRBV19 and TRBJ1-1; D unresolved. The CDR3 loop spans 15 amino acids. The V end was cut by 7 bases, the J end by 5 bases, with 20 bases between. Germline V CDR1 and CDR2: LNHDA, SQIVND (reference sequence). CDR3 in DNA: TGTGCCAGTACCCCCCCCAACCAGTGGAGAACTGAAGCTTTCTTT. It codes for CASTPPNQWRTEAFF.

CDR3 nucleotides: TGTGCCAGCTCACCTAGGACTGAGAGCACAGATACGCAGTATTTT. This sequence encodes CASSPRTESTDTQYF. The chain couples TRBV18 to TRBJ2-3; possible D gene TRBD2, 5 bases. The CDR3 is 15 residues long. Trimming removed 3 bases from V and 0 bases from J, with 10 bases in between. The germline V gene has CDR1 KGHSH and CDR2 LQKENI.

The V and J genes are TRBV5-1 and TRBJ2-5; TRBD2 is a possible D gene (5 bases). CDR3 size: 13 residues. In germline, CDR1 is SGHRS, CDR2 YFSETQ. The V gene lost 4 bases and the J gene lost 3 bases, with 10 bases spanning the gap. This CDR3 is CASSADGEETQYF. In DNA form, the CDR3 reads TGCGCCAGCAGCGCGGACGGGGAAGAGACCCAGTACTTC.

Written as DNA, the CDR3 is TGTGCCAGCAGCGTTACAGGGGAGGGTAATGAAAAACTGTTTTTT. Translated, it gives CASSVTGEGNEKLFF. This sequence joins TRBV9 and TRBJ1-4; 7 positions match TRBD1. From germline, CDR1 is SGDLS and CDR2 YYNGEE. The CDR3 is made up of 15 amino acids. The V and J ends lost 2 bases and 4 bases, in that order; junction bases with no gene match: 5.

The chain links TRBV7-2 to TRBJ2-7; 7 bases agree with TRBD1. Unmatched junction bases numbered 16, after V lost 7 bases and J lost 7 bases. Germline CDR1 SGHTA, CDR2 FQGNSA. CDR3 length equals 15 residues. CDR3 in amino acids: CASKRGRNPEGEQYF. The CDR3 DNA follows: TGTGCCAGCAAAAGGGGGCGTAACCCAGAGGGGGAGCAGTACTTC.

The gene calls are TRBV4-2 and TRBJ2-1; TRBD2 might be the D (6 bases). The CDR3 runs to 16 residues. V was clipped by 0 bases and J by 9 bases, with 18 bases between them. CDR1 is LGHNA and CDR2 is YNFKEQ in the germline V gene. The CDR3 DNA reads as TGTGCCAGCAGCCAAGAGTTGGGGGGTTCGTTGGGTGAGCAGTTCTTC. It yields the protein CASSQELGGSLGEQFF.

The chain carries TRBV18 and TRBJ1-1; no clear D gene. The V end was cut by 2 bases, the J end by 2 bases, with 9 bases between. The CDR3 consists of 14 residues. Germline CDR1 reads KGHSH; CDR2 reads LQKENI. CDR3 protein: CASSPEVRNTEAFF. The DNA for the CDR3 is TGTGCCAGCTCACCAGAGGTACGAAACACTGAAGCTTTCTTT.

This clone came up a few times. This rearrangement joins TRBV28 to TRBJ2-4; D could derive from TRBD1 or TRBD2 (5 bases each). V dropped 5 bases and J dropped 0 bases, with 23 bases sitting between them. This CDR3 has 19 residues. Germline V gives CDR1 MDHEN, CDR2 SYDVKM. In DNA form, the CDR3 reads TGTGCCAGCAGTCCGAACCCCCGGCTGGGGGATTTAGCCAAAAACATTCAGTACTTC. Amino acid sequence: CASSPNPRLGDLAKNIQYF.

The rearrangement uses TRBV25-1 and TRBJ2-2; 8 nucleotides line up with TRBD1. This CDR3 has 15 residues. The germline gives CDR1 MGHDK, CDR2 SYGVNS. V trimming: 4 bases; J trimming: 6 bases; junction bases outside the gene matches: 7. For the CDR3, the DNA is TGTGCCAGCAGTGGACGACAGGGGAAAGCCGGGGAGCTGTTTTTT. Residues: CASSGRQGKAGELFF.

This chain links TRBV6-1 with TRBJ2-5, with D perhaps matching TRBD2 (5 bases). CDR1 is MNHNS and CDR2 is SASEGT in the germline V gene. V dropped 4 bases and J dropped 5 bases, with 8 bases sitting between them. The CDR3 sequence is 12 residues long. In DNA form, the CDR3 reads TGTGCCAGCAGTGTAGCGAGGGAGACCCAGTACTTC. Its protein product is CASSVARETQYF.

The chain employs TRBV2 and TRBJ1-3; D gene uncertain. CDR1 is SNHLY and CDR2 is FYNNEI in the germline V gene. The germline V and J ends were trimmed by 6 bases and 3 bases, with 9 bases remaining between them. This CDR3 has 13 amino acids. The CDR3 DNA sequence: TGTGCCAGCAGGGGTGAAAGTGGAAACACCATATATTTT. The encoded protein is CASRGESGNTIYF.

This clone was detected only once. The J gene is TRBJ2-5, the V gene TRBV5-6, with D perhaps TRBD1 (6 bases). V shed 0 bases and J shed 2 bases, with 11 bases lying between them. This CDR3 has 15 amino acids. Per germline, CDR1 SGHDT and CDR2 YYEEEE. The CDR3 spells CASSLAGESQETQYF. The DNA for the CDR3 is TGTGCCAGCAGCTTGGCAGGGGAAAGTCAAGAGACCCAGTACTTC. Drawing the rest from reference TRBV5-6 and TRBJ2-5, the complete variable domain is DAGVTQSPTHLIKTRGQQVTLRCSPKSGHDTVSWYQQALGQGPQFIFQYYEEEERQRGNFPDRFSGHQFPNYSSELNVNALLLGDSALYLCASSLAGESQETQYFGPGTRLLVL.

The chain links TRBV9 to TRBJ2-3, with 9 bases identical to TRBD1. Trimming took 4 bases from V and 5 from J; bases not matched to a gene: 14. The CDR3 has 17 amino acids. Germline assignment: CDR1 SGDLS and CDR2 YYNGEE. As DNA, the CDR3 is TGTGCCAGCAGCTCCCTTTTTGGGACAGGGACCGGAGATACGCAGTATTTT. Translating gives CASSSLFGTGTGDTQYF.

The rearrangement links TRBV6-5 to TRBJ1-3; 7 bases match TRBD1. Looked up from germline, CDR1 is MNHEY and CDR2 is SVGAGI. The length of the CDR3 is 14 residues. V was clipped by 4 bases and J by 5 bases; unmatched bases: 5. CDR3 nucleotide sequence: TGTGCCAGCAGTTCCGGGACAGAAAGAAACACCATATATTTT. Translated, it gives CASSSGTERNTIYF.

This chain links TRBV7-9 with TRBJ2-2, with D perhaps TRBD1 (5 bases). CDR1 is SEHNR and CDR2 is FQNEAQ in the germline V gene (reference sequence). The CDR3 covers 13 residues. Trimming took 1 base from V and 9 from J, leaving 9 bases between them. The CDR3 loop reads CASSLVGARELFF. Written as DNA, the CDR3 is TGTGCCAGCAGCTTAGTAGGGGCCCGGGAGCTGTTTTTT.

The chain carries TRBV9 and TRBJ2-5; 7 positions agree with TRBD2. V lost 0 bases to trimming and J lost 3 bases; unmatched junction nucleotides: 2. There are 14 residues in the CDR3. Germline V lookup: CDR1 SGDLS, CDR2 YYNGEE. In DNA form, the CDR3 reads TGTGCCAGCAGCGTAGGGGCGGGGGAAGAGACCCAGTACTTC. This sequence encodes CASSVGAGEETQYF.

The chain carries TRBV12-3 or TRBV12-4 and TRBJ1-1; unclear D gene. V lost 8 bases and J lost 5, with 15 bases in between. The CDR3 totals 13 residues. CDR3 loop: CASGPRPETEAFF. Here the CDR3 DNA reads TGTGCCAGCGGGCCCCGGCCTGAGACTGAAGCTTTCTTT.

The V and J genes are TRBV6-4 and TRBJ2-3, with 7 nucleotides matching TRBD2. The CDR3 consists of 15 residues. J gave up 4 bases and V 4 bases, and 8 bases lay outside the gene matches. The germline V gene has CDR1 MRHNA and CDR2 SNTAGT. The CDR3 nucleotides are TGTGCCAGCAGTGTGGGGAGCGGGAAATCAGATACGCAGTATTTT. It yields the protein CASSVGSGKSDTQYF.

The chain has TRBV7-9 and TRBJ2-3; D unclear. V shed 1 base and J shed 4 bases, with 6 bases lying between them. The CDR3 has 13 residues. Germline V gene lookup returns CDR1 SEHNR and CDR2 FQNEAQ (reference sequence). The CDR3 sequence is CASSLDQADTQYF. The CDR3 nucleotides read TGTGCCAGCAGCTTAGACCAGGCAGATACGCAGTATTTT.

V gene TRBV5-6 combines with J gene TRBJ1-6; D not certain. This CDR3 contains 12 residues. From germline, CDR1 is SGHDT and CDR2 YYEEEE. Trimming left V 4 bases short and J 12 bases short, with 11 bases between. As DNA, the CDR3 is TGTGCCAGCAGCGTCGACTATGGACCCCTCCACTTT. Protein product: CASSVDYGPLHF.

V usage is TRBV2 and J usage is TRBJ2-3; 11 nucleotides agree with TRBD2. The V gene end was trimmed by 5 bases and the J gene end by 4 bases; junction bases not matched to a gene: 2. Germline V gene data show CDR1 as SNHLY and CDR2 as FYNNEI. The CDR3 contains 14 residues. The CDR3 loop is CASSTSGSSDTQYF. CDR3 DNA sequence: TGTGCCAGCAGTACTAGCGGGAGCTCAGATACGCAGTATTTT.

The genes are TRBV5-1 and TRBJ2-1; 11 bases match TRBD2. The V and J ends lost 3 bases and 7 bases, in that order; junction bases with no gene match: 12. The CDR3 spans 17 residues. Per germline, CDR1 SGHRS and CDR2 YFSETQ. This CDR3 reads CASSSHLSGGAGNEQFF. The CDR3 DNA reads TGCGCCAGCAGCTCCCACCTTAGCGGGGGGGCCGGAAATGAGCAGTTCTTC.